The 4 T cell receptor beta chains given below trace back to one sample, sequenced in a study of beta chain features in type 1 diabetes. Study results and limitations: Moderate yet significant TCRB CDR3 shortening was seen in Type 1 diabetes patients in all four CD4+ subsets.

What these receptors recognize is not known. What was sequenced were expressed TCRB transcripts, since all of the isolated RNA had been reverse transcribed. Assay used: immunoSEQ multiplex PCR; TCRdb lists only in-frame clones, some missing. The data contain roughly 240,000 clones, roughly 24% of them singletons. Sequencing used naive CD4+ T cells from blood. All receptors derive from a young woman with type 1 diabetes.

The chain has TRBV19 and TRBJ2-7; 8 positions match TRBD2. The V segment lost 2 bases and the J segment 2 bases; nucleotides outside the gene matches: 2. The germline CDR1 and CDR2 sequences are LNHDA and SQIVND (reference sequence). The CDR3 covers 14 residues. In DNA form, the CDR3 reads TGTGCCAGTAGTATATCGGGAGGGCCCTACGAGCAGTACTTC. It yields the protein CASSISGGPYEQYF.

This sequence joins TRBV2 and TRBJ1-1; the D gene is possibly TRBD1 (6 bases). The germline V gene has CDR1 SNHLY and CDR2 FYNNEI. The V and J ends lost 6 bases and 6 bases respectively, with 11 bases between them. The CDR3 is 12 residues long. The CDR3 here is CASSAQGSEAFF. CDR3 DNA sequence: TGTGCCAGCAGCGCACAGGGTTCTGAAGCTTTCTTT.

In its sample, this clone was seen a few times. The V and J genes are TRBV30 and TRBJ2-3, with 7 nucleotides matching TRBD1. Germline values: CDR1 GTSNPN, CDR2 SVGIG (reference sequence). This CDR3 spans 14 amino acids. V lost 5 bases to trimming and J lost 2 bases; unmatched junction nucleotides: 7. The CDR3, as DNA: TGTGCCTGGCATCCGGGACAGAACACAGATACGCAGTATTTT. This gives the protein CAWHPGQNTDTQYF.

This clone was seen only a few times. The V gene is TRBV7-9, the J gene TRBJ2-3; TRBD2 matches 11 bases. Germline-derived CDR1 and CDR2 are SEHNR and FQNEAQ (reference sequence). This CDR3 is 15 amino acids long. V lost 5 bases, J lost 2 bases, and 3 bases stayed unmatched. The CDR3 region is CASSPGLAVTDTQYF. As DNA, the CDR3 is TGTGCCAGCAGCCCGGGACTAGCGGTCACAGATACGCAGTATTTT.